This is a list of T cell receptor beta chains from one sample in a study of T cells in Graves' hyperthyroidism and ophthalmopathy. One entry per CDR3 protein, called by TCRdb with MiXCR from the multiplex PCR reads. Among 800,000 or so distinct CDR3 sequences, 38% were seen once, and the ten largest hold about 9%. Sequenced input: blood. The receptor set was obtained from a man between 18 and 35 years old with Graves' hyperthyroidism. CDR3s include the opening cysteine and the closing phenylalanine or tryptophan. The D gene is left open where the match is weak. Expanded clones are given a class, and other clones once, few, many or no size at all.

CDR3nt	CDR3aa	abundance	v_gene	j_gene	len	d_gene
TGCGCCAGCAGCCAAGATCGAACGAGAAGCGGAGGACTGTTTTTT	CASSQDRTRSGGLFF	NA	TRBV9	TRBJ1-4	15	NA
TGTGCCAGCAGCCTGGAAGGGATACTAGCTAACTATGGCTACACCTTC	CASSLEGILANYGYTF	many	TRBV7-9	TRBJ1-2	16	NA
TGTGCCAGTAGCAAGGGTCCCCACGGAGAGACCCAGTACTTC	CASSKGPHGETQYF	NA	TRBV19	TRBJ2-5	14	NA
TGTGCCACCAGCAGAGATCGGTCGGGCACCGGGGAGCTGTTTTTT	CATSRDRSGTGELFF	once	TRBV15	TRBJ2-2	15	NA
NA	CASSKGARTPGSCFF	NA	TRBV19	TRBJ2-2	15	NA
TGTGCTAGCAGCTTAGAGGGTGGGGACCCCTTCGAAGGCGAGCAGTACTTC	CASSLEGGDPFEGEQYF	few	TRBV7-7	TRBJ2-7	17	NA
TGTGCCAGCAGTTTCCGTTTGGACACTGAAGCTTTCTTT	CASSFRLDTEAFF	NA	TRBV12-3/TRBV12-4	TRBJ1-1	13	NA
TGTGCCAGCAGCATAACAGGGAGCTCCTACGAGCAGTACTTC	CASSITGSSYEQYF	few	TRBV7-9	TRBJ2-7	14	NA
TGTGCCAGCAGTTTAGGCCGGGGGGGAAACACCATATATTTT	CASSLGRGGNTIYF	few	TRBV12-3/TRBV12-4	TRBJ1-3	14	NA
TGTGCCAGCAGTCGAAGCGGGGACAGGGAGACCCAGTACTTC	CASSRSGDRETQYF	few	TRBV7-9	TRBJ2-5	14	NA
TGTGCCAGCAGTCGTGTGGGGCTCGAGCAGTACTTC	CASSRVGLEQYF	NA	TRBV2	TRBJ2-7	12	NA
TGCAGCACTCCCTTGACAGGGTCAGGAGAGACCCAGTACTTC	CSTPLTGSGETQYF	many	TRBV29-1	TRBJ2-5	14	TRBD1
TGTGCCAGCAGATCCTCCGGGACAGGGGATAGCAATCAGCCCCAGCATTTT	CASRSSGTGDSNQPQHF	NA	TRBV6-5	TRBJ1-5	17	TRBD1
TGTGCCACCAGCACAGAACAGGGGGCGGACACTGAAGCTTTCTTT	CATSTEQGADTEAFF	many	TRBV15	TRBJ1-1	15	TRBD1
TGCGCCAGCAGCACATACCCCTCGAGGGACGAGCAGTACTTC	CASSTYPSRDEQYF	few	TRBV5-1	TRBJ2-7	14	NA
TGCGCCAGCAGCTCGCCAGACAATCCCTACGAGCAGTACTTC	CASSSPDNPYEQYF	NA	TRBV5-1	TRBJ2-7	14	NA
TGTGCCAGCAGCTTAAAAGGGGACGAGCAGTACTTC	CASSLKGDEQYF	many	TRBV7-6	TRBJ2-7	12	NA
TGTGCCAGTAACGGAGGGGACTATGGCTACACCTTC	CASNGGDYGYTF	many	TRBV19	TRBJ1-2	12	NA
TGTGCCACCGGGACAGGGTCCGATAATTCACCCCTCCACTTT	CATGTGSDNSPLHF	NA	TRBV10-3	TRBJ1-6	14	TRBD1
TGTGCCAGCAGCTTATGGGAGTCCTACGAGCAGTACTTC	CASSLWESYEQYF	many	TRBV7-2	TRBJ2-7	13	NA
TGCGCCAGCAGCTGGGATGGACAGGGGGCTGGTGGCTACACCTTC	CASSWDGQGAGGYTF	few	TRBV5-1	TRBJ1-2	15	TRBD1
TGCGCCGGCAGCCAAGGCTCGACAGGTTGGGAGACCCAGTACTTC	CAGSQGSTGWETQYF	NA	TRBV7-3	TRBJ2-5	15	NA
TGCAGTGCTCAGCGACAGGTTGATACTGAAGCTTTCTTT	CSAQRQVDTEAFF	many	TRBV20-1	TRBJ1-1	13	NA
TGTGCCAGCAGTCCTAGCGGGCCCACCTACGAGCAGTACTTC	CASSPSGPTYEQYF	few	TRBV28	TRBJ2-7	14	TRBD2
TGTGCCACCGCACCGGACAGCCAAGAGACCCAGTACTTC	CATAPDSQETQYF	NA	TRBV5-8	TRBJ2-5	13	NA
TGTGCCAGCAGATTATCTGGGGCGAACACTGAAGCTTTCTTT	CASRLSGANTEAFF	many	TRBV25-1	TRBJ1-1	14	NA